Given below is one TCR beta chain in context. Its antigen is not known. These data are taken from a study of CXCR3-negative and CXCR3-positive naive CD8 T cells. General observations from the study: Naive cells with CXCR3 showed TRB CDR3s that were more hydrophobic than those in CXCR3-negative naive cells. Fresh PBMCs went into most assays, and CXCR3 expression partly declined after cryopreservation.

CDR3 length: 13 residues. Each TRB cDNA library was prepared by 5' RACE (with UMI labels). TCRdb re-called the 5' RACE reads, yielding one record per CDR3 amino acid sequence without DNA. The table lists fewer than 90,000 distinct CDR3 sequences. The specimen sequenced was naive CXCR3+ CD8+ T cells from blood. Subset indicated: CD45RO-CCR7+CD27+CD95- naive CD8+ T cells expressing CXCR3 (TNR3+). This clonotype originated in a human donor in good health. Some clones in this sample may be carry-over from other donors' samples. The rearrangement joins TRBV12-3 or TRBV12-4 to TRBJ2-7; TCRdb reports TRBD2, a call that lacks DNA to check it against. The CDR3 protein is CASTRWRGYEQYF.